This is a list of T cell receptor beta chains from one sample in a study of a mutant IDH1 vaccine in newly diagnosed glioma. Produced via immunoSEQ multiplex PCR; TCRdb's table is partial and in-frame only. The table has approximately 80,000 clones, approximately 80% seen once. The antigens these receptors bind are not known. Sequenced here: PBMCs, sampled from a glioma patient whose treatment included an IDH1 peptide vaccine. The receptors derive from a man aged 40-49 years with glioma. Both conserved end residues are part of each CDR3. The order of the fields is J gene, V gene, CDR3 protein.

TRBJ2-7,TRBV4-3,CASSQDRFGLAGYEQYF
TRBJ2-3,TRBV5-1,CASRSGGADTDTQYF
TRBJ2-3,TRBV6-5,CASGDRGQGDTQYF
TRBJ1-2,TRBV9,CASSVVTGGSKYGYTF
TRBJ2-3,TRBV10-1,CASRFGLAAQDTQYF
-,TRBV29-1,CSVEGRGRSSYEQYF
TRBJ1-4,TRBV9,CASSPDTRVNEKLFF
TRBJ2-2,TRBV7-3,CASTTPEGASRGELFF
TRBJ1-2,TRBV28,CASSSGYYGYTF
TRBJ1-5,TRBV4-1,CASSPYGGRQPQHF
TRBJ2-1,TRBV6-1,CASSVVYNEQFF
TRBJ2-7,TRBV7-2,CASSVVGGHEQYF
TRBJ1-1,TRBV7-8,CASRPDDTEAFF
TRBJ2-2,TRBV18,CASSPSGDQIVLFF
TRBJ2-1,TRBV5-4,CATSGKVSSYNEQFF
TRBJ2-3,TRBV12-5,CASAGGERTDTQYF
TRBJ1-1,TRBV19,CASRITGLGNTEAFF
TRBJ1-2,TRBV28,CASSLEYRAGGYTF
TRBJ1-5,TRBV15,CATRSGQVNQPQHF
TRBJ2-1,TRBV6-5,CASSDPREEQFF
-,TRBV6-5,CASNGQGYEQYF
TRBJ2-5,TRBV27,CASSPRYPGLTQYF
TRBJ1-5,TRBV6-5,CASSLLDNQPQHF